The 22 T cell receptor beta chains below come from one sample, sequenced in a study of blood T cell repertoires in COVID-19. Method: immunoSEQ multiplex PCR; TCRdb's copy keeps in-frame clones and lacks some. In the table there are about 310,000 clones, over 75% of which are singletons. Sequenced input: PBMCs or T cells enriched from blood (not recorded which). The receptors were sampled from a woman in her thirties or forties who had recovered from COVID-19.

The V call is TRBV7-3, the J call TRBJ1-4, with 7 bases lining up with TRBD1. The germline V gene has CDR1 SGHTA and CDR2 FQGTGA. The junction had 17 bases not matched to a gene; V was cut back by 5 bases and J by 5 bases. The length of the CDR3 is 18 residues. The DNA of the CDR3 is TGTGCCAGCAGCCTATTGCCTTACAGGGGTAGGGACAATGAAAAACTGTTTTTT. Protein product: CASSLLPYRGRDNEKLFF. The entire variable domain, with the rest obtained from reference TRBV7-3 and TRBJ1-4, is as follows: GAGVSQTPSNKVTEKGKYVELRCDPISGHTALYWYRQSLGQGPEFLIYFQGTGAADDSGLPNDRFFAVRPEGSVSTLKIQRTERGDSAVYLCASSLLPYRGRDNEKLFFGSGTQLSVL.

V is TRBV5-1 and J is TRBJ2-2, with D perhaps matching TRBD1 (5 bases). Trimming shortened V by 0 bases and J by 7 bases, and 13 bases separated the two germline ends. In germline, CDR1 is SGHRS, CDR2 YFSETQ. The CDR3 contains 15 residues. The CDR3 here is CASSLVGQESGELFF. In nucleotides, the CDR3 is TGCGCCAGCAGCTTGGTGGGGCAGGAGAGCGGGGAGCTGTTTTTT.

The V and J genes are TRBV9 and TRBJ2-7; 7 bases agree with TRBD2. CDR1 and CDR2 (germline): SGDLS, YYNGEE. V trimming: 0 bases; J trimming: 4 bases; junction bases outside the gene matches: 7. The length of the CDR3 is 15 residues. The CDR3 DNA sequence: TGTGCCAGCAGCGTAGGGGGTAGCGGGTTGTACGAGCAGTACTTC. Its protein is CASSVGGSGLYEQYF.

The chain is built from TRBV28 and TRBJ2-5; the D gene is possibly TRBD1 (6 bases). This CDR3 is built from 14 residues. V was shortened by 5 bases and J by 1 base, with 11 bases between the two germline ends. From germline, CDR1 is MDHEN and CDR2 SYDVKM. CDR3 nucleotide sequence: TGTGCCAGCAGTCCCGGACAGCTCCAAGAGACCCAGTACTTC. Its protein is CASSPGQLQETQYF.

This CDR3 is CASSLEGGVATDTQYF. CDR3 coding DNA: TGTGCCAGCAGCTTAGAAGGAGGGGTCGCCACAGATACGCAGTATTTT. This chain joins TRBV11-2 and TRBJ2-3; TRBD2 might be the D (6 bases). The germline V and J ends were trimmed by 0 bases and 2 bases, with 12 bases remaining between them. The germline V gene has CDR1 SGHAT and CDR2 FQNNGV. The CDR3 consists of 16 residues.

This chain connects TRBV4-3 to TRBJ2-1; TRBD1 agrees at 11 bases. From germline, CDR1 is LGHNA and CDR2 YSLEER. Unmatched junction bases numbered 16, after V lost 4 bases and J lost 2 bases. CDR3 size: 20 residues. CDR3 nucleotides: TGCGCCAGCAGCCCTTACCTATACGGACAGGGGGCCAACCCCTACAATGAGCAGTTCTTC. It is translated as CASSPYLYGQGANPYNEQFF.

The rearrangement joins TRBV6-2 or TRBV6-3 to TRBJ1-5; D is undetermined. Deletions cut 0 bases from V and 5 bases from J, with 8 bases between. Germline V lookup: CDR1 MNHEY, CDR2 SVGEGT. The CDR3 spans 14 residues. CDR3 bases: TGTGCCAGCAGTTACTCTAACAAAGATCAGCCCCAGCATTTT. Its translation: CASSYSNKDQPQHF.

The chain uses TRBV3-1 (or the pseudogene TRBV3-2) and TRBJ2-1, with a possible D match to TRBD1 (6 bases). CDR3 length: 16 residues. Germline V lookup: CDR1 LGHDT, CDR2 YNNKEL (reference sequence). The V end lost 0 bases, the J end lost 5 bases, and 14 bases lay between the germline ends. Written as DNA, the CDR3 is TGTGCCAGCAGCCAAGAGATGGGGGCGTTGCACAATGAGCAGTTCTTC. Protein product: CASSQEMGALHNEQFF.

V and J are TRBV27 and TRBJ1-2; 8 bases fit TRBD1. With V trimmed by 5 bases and J by 8 bases, 4 bases remained unmatched. The CDR3 has 12 residues. Germline values: CDR1 MNHEY, CDR2 SMNVEV (reference sequence). The CDR3 loop is CASSRQGLGYTF. The CDR3 coding sequence is TGTGCCAGCAGTCGACAGGGGTTAGGCTACACCTTC.

The rearrangement joins TRBV9 to TRBJ2-7; 9 positions match TRBD2. The CDR3 has 17 residues. Germline assignment: CDR1 SGDLS and CDR2 YYNGEE. V shed 4 bases and J 7 bases; nucleotides not matched to a gene: 18. DNA for the CDR3: TGTGCCAGCAGCCCAACTAAGCGGGGGGTCCTCCCGCCTGAGCAGTACTTC. Its protein is CASSPTKRGVLPPEQYF.

The rearrangement uses TRBV3-1 (or the pseudogene TRBV3-2) and TRBJ2-7, with a weak D call TRBD1 (6 bases). Trimming pared 5 bases from V and 0 bases from J, leaving 14 bases between. The CDR3 contains 15 residues. Germline CDR1 reads LGHDT; CDR2 reads YNNKEL (reference sequence). The CDR3 DNA reads TGTGCCAGCAGCACGACGACAGGCAGCTCCTACGAGCAGTACTTC. It yields the protein CASSTTTGSSYEQYF.

CDR3 loop: CASSLNRGKDTQYF. The CDR3 coding sequence is TGTGCCAGCAGCCTTAACAGGGGTAAGGATACGCAGTATTTT. The gene calls are TRBV28 and TRBJ2-3, with 7 bases matching TRBD1. Germline-derived CDR1 and CDR2 are MDHEN and SYDVKM. The CDR3 contains 14 residues. J was trimmed by 6 bases and V by 6 bases; bases with no gene match: 9.

The chain uses TRBV5-1 and TRBJ1-5; D might be TRBD1 (5 bases). The length of the CDR3 is 15 residues. The ends were cut back, 0 bases at V and 3 bases at J, with 10 bases in the middle. CDR1 and CDR2 (germline): SGHRS, YFSETQ. CDR3 DNA sequence: TGCGCCAGCAGCTTGGCAGGGTTGACCAATCAGCCCCAGCATTTT. Residues: CASSLAGLTNQPQHF.

V is TRBV6-6 and J is TRBJ2-7; 9 bases are a match to TRBD1. Unmatched junction bases numbered 6, after V lost 4 bases and J lost 2 bases. CDR1 and CDR2 from the germline V gene are MNHNY and SVGAGI (reference sequence). The CDR3 has 15 amino acids. The CDR3 sequence is CASSSPQGAAYEQYF. CDR3 nucleotides: TGTGCCAGCAGTTCCCCACAGGGGGCGGCCTACGAGCAGTACTTC.

The chain employs TRBV12-3 or TRBV12-4 and TRBJ1-1; D is perhaps TRBD1 (5 bases). The V and J ends lost 3 bases and 3 bases respectively, with 8 bases between them. The CDR3 is made up of 13 amino acids. The CDR3 spells CASSFIGDTEAFF. In DNA form, the CDR3 reads TGTGCCAGCAGTTTCATAGGGGACACTGAAGCTTTCTTT.

The chain couples TRBV7-2 to TRBJ1-4; the match to TRBD1 covers 7 bases. The CDR3 sequence is 14 residues long. The germline gives CDR1 SGHTA, CDR2 FQGNSA. V trimming: 7 bases; J trimming: 10 bases; junction bases outside the gene matches: 12. Here the CDR3 reads CASNQGGTATKLFF. The CDR3 nucleotides are TGTGCCAGCAACCAGGGCGGGACAGCCACAAAACTGTTTTTT.

V is TRBV6-5 and J is TRBJ1-1, with 7 positions matching TRBD1. The CDR3 totals 14 residues. CDR1 and CDR2 from the germline V gene are MNHEY and SVGAGI. V lost 7 bases to trimming and J lost 2 bases; unmatched junction nucleotides: 7. CDR3 in DNA: TGTGCCAGCAAACTGACAGGGATAAACACTGAAGCTTTCTTT. Protein product: CASKLTGINTEAFF.

The V call is TRBV10-1, the J call TRBJ1-2; D gene uncertain. The CDR3 spans 14 residues. CDR1 is WNHNN, CDR2 SYGVQD, per germline (reference sequence). The V end was cut by 7 bases, the J end by 10 bases, with 22 bases between. CDR3 loop: CASTQDSGKTVYTF. In nucleotides, the CDR3 is TGCGCCAGCACCCAAGACTCGGGGAAGACTGTCTACACCTTC.

The chain uses TRBV27 and TRBJ2-7; TRBD1 aligns across 8 bases. The germline CDR1 and CDR2 sequences are MNHEY and SMNVEV (reference sequence). CDR3 length: 15 amino acids. V gave up 5 bases and J gave up 5 bases; unmatched junction bases: 11. The CDR3 sequence: CASSPIGTGGNEQYF. CDR3 coding DNA: TGTGCCAGCAGTCCAATCGGGACAGGAGGCAACGAGCAGTACTTC.

This sequence joins TRBV29-1 and TRBJ1-2; D unresolved. The CDR3 spans 12 residues. V was trimmed by 3 bases and J by 6 bases, leaving 11 bases between them. Per germline, CDR1 SQVTM and CDR2 ANQGSEA. The CDR3 loop is CSVELAEHGYTF. The DNA for the CDR3 is TGCAGCGTTGAGCTGGCAGAACATGGCTACACCTTC.

The V gene is TRBV3-1 (or the pseudogene TRBV3-2), the J gene TRBJ2-7; D might be TRBD2 (6 bases). The CDR3 length is 14 residues. The germline V and J ends were trimmed by 8 bases and 2 bases, with 16 bases remaining between them. Germline lookup yields CDR1 LGHDT and CDR2 YNNKEL (reference sequence). The CDR3 DNA sequence: TGTGCCAGCGGAGGGGCGATAAAAACCTACGAGCAGTACTTC. It specifies CASGGAIKTYEQYF.

The chain couples TRBV19 to TRBJ1-5; no reliable D call. The V and J ends lost 0 bases and 0 bases respectively, with 12 bases between them. Germline V lookup: CDR1 LNHDA, CDR2 SQIVND (reference sequence). This CDR3 has 17 residues. The CDR3 DNA is TGTGCCAGTAGTATAGATGGAAACAGTTATAGCAATCAGCCCCAGCATTTT. It is translated as CASSIDGNSYSNQPQHF.